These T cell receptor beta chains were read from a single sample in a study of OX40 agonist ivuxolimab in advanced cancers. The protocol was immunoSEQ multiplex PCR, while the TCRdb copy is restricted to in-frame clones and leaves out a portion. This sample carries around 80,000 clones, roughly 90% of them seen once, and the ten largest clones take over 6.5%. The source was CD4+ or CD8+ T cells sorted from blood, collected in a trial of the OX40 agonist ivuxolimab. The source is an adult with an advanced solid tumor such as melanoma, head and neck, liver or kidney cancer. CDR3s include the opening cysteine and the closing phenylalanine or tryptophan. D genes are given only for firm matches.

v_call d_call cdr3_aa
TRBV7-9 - CASSLDRDDYGYTF
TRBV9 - CASSVAGNNNYGYTF
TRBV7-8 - CASMGALGGEQYF
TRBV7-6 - CASSFPGNEQFF
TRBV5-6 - CASSLLDSADTQYF
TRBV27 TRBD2 CASSGGLAEGSYEQYF
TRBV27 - CATGGGSTGELFF
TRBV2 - CASIDRDSTNNEQFF
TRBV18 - CASSPEDSPGAVETQYF
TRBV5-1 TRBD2 CASSLPGLMRDEQYF
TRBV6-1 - CARREGVRTEAFF
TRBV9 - CASSVAGNMYNEQFF
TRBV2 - CASRPGMWNTGELFF
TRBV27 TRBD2 CASSLTGLDYEQYF